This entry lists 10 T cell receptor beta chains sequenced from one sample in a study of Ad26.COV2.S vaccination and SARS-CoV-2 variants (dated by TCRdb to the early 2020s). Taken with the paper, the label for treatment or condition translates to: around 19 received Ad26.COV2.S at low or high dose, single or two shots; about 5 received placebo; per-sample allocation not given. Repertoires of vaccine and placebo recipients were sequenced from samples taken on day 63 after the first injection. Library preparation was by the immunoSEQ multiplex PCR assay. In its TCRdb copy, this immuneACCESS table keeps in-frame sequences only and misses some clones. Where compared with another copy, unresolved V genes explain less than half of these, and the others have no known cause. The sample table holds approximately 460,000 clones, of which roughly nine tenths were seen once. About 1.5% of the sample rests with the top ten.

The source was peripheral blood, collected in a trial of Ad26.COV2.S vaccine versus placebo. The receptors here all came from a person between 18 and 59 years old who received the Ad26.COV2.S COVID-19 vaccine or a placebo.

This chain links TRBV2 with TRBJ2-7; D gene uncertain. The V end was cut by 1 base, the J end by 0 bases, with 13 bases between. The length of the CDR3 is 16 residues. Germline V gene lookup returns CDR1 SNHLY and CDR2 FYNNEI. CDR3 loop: CASSEVGFSSSYEQYF. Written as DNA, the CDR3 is TGTGCCAGCAGTGAAGTGGGATTCTCGAGCTCCTACGAGCAGTACTTC. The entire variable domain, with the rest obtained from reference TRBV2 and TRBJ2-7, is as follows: EPEVTQTPSHQVTQMGQEVILRCVPISNHLYFYWYRQILGQKVEFLVSFYNNEISEKSEIFDDQFSVERPDGSNFTLKIRSTKLEDSAMYFCASSEVGFSSSYEQYFGPGTRLTVT.

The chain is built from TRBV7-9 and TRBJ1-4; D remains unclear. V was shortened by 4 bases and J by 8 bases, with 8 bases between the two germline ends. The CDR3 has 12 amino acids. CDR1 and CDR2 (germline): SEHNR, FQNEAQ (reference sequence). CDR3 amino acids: CASSSLAEKLFF. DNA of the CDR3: TGTGCCAGCAGCTCTCTGGCGGAAAAACTGTTTTTT.

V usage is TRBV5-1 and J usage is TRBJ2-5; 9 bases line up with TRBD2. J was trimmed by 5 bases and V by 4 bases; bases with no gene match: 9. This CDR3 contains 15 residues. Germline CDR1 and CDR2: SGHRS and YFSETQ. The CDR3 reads CASSRLAGEGETQYF. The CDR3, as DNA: TGCGCCAGCAGCAGATTAGCGGGAGAGGGGGAGACCCAGTACTTC.

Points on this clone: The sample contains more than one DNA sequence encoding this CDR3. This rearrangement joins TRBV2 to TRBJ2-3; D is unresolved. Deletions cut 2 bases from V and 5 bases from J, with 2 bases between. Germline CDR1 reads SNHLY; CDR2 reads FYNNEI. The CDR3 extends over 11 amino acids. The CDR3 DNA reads TGTGCCAGCAGTGAACGAGATACGCAGTATTTT. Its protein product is CASSERDTQYF.

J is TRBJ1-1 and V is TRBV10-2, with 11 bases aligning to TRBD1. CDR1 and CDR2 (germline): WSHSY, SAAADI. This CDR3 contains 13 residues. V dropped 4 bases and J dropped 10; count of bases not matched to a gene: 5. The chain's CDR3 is CASSGSGQGAAFF. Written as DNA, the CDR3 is TGCGCCAGCAGTGGGTCAGGACAGGGGGCAGCTTTCTTT.

Written as DNA, the CDR3 is TGTGCCAGCTCACCACGGAAAAATGAGAGAGAGACCCAGTACTTC. Its protein product is CASSPRKNERETQYF. The V and J genes are TRBV18 and TRBJ2-5; D is undetermined. CDR1 and CDR2 from the germline V gene are KGHSH and LQKENI. The CDR3 covers 15 residues. V lost 1 base to trimming and J lost 4 bases, with 13 bases between them. Complete variable domain (other parts from reference TRBV18 and TRBJ2-5): NAGVMQNPRHLVRRRGQEARLRCSPMKGHSHVYWYRQLPEEGLKFMVYLQKENIIDESGMPKERFSAEFPKEGPSILRIQQVVRGDSAAYFCASSPRKNERETQYFGPGTRLLVL.

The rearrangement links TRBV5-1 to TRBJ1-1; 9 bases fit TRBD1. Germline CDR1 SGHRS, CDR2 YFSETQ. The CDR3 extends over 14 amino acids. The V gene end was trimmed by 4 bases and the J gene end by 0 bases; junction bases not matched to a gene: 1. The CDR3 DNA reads TGCGCCAGCAGCGGGACAGGGATGAACACTGAAGCTTTCTTT. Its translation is CASSGTGMNTEAFF.

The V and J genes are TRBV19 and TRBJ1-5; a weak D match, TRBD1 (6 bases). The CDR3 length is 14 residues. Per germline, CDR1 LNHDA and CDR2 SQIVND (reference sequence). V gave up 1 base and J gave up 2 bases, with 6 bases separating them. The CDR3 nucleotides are TGTGCCAGTAGTATAGCAGGGGGCAATCAGCCCCAGCATTTT. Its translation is CASSIAGGNQPQHF.

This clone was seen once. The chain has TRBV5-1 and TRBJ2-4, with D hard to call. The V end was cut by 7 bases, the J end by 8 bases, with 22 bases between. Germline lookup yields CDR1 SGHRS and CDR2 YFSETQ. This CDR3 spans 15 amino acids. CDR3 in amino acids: CASYLAGLALHIQYF. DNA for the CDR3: TGCGCCAGCTACCTGGCTGGCCTGGCGTTACACATTCAGTACTTC.

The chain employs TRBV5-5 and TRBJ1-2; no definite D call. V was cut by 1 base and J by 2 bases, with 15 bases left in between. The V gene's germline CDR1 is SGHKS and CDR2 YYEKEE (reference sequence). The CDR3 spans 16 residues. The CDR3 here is CASSLKVTFTNYGYTF. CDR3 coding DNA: TGTGCCAGCAGCTTGAAAGTCACGTTTACAAACTATGGCTACACCTTC.